Below, 32 T cell receptor beta chains from the same sample are listed, as sequenced in a study of CD4 T cell repertoires in COVID-19. These memory T cells were uncultured and sequenced directly after ex vivo isolation. Some clones are missing from TCRdb's copy, which holds only in-frame ones; the method was immunoSEQ multiplex PCR. Of 23,000 or so clones listed, about nine tenths are singletons. Sequences were derived from central memory CD4+ T cells from blood, sampled before the COVID-19 pandemic. The receptors here all came from a human donor who had COVID-19.

The V and J genes are TRBV7-8 and TRBJ2-1; D unclear. Germline CDR1 reads SGHVS; CDR2 reads FQNEAQ. The CDR3 has 11 amino acids. The V end was cut by 5 bases, the J end by 8 bases, with 7 bases between. The CDR3 DNA reads as TGTGCCAGCAGCCCCCCGGATGAGCAGTTCTTC. Translating gives CASSPPDEQFF.

This sequence joins TRBV10-1 and TRBJ2-3; TRBD2 matches 9 bases. CDR1 is WNHNN, CDR2 SYGVQD, per germline (reference sequence). CDR3 length: 16 residues. Trimming took 3 bases from V and 2 from J; bases not matched to a gene: 6. CDR3 in amino acids: CASSEVAGGNTDTQYF. In DNA form, the CDR3 reads TGCGCCAGCAGTGAAGTTGCGGGGGGGAACACAGATACGCAGTATTTT.

This sequence joins TRBV10-2 and TRBJ1-4; 8 bases fit TRBD1. Germline trimming cut 2 bases from V and 8 bases from J; bases unmatched to any gene: 4. CDR3 length: 14 residues. The germline gives CDR1 WSHSY, CDR2 SAAADI. The CDR3 spells CASSENRGWEKLFF. The CDR3 nucleotides are TGCGCCAGCAGTGAGAACAGGGGGTGGGAAAAACTGTTTTTT.

The chain uses TRBV7-9 and TRBJ1-1; D possibly corresponds to TRBD1 (6 bases). The CDR3 has 14 residues. Germline V gives CDR1 SEHNR, CDR2 FQNEAQ (reference sequence). V shed 2 bases and J shed 10 bases, with 17 bases lying between them. CDR3 coding DNA: TGTGCCAGCAGCTTATCAGGGGCGTCGAGGGGAGCTTTCTTT. It yields the protein CASSLSGASRGAFF.

This sequence joins TRBV6-1 and TRBJ2-6, with 13 bases matching TRBD2. Germline V gene data show CDR1 as MNHNS and CDR2 as SASEGT. The CDR3 covers 18 residues. The V gene end was trimmed by 3 bases and the J gene end by 1 base; junction bases not matched to a gene: 3. CDR3 loop: CASSEGLAGSSGANVLTF. DNA for the CDR3: TGTGCCAGCAGTGAGGGACTAGCGGGATCTTCTGGGGCCAACGTCCTGACTTTC.

The genes are TRBV5-1 and TRBJ2-1; possible D gene TRBD2, 6 bases. Germline CDR1 SGHRS, CDR2 YFSETQ. Trimming removed 6 bases from V and 8 bases from J, with 24 bases in between. The CDR3 is made up of 16 amino acids. The CDR3: CASNGVRRGRGDEQFF. CDR3 DNA sequence: TGCGCCAGCAATGGTGTGAGGCGGGGTCGAGGCGATGAGCAGTTCTTC.

This rearrangement joins TRBV29-1 to TRBJ2-5, with 8 bases fitting TRBD1. The CDR3 runs to 13 residues. V lost 7 bases and J lost 5; bases outside the gene matches: 9. Germline lookup yields CDR1 SQVTM and CDR2 ANQGSEA. This CDR3 reads CSGSQGARETQYF. In nucleotides, the CDR3 is TGCAGCGGTTCCCAGGGGGCGCGGGAGACCCAGTACTTC. The full variable domain, in which reference TRBV29-1 and TRBJ2-5 provide the parts outside the CDR3, is SAVISQKPSRDICQRGTSLTIQCQVDSQVTMMFWYRQQPGQSLTLIATANQGSEATYESGFVIDKFPISRPNLTFSTLTVSNMSPEDSSIYLCSGSQGARETQYFGPGTRLLVL.

The chain employs TRBV2 and TRBJ2-6, with D tentatively TRBD1 (6 bases). The ends were cut back, 11 bases at V and 2 bases at J, with 16 bases in the middle. The CDR3 has 15 amino acids. CDR1 and CDR2 from the germline V gene are SNHLY and FYNNEI. The CDR3 sequence is CAGGTGFAGANVLTF. The CDR3 bases are TGTGCCGGCGGAACAGGGTTCGCTGGGGCCAACGTCCTGACTTTC.

V is TRBV10-3 and J is TRBJ1-1, with D possibly TRBD1 on 5 matching bases. The ends were cut back, 9 bases at V and 6 bases at J, with 14 bases in the middle. The CDR3 is 12 residues long. Germline V CDR1 and CDR2: ENHRY, SYGVKD. Here the CDR3 reads CAIKSQGAEAFF. Here the CDR3 DNA reads TGTGCCATAAAATCCCAGGGTGCTGAAGCTTTCTTT.

The gene calls are TRBV19 and TRBJ2-1, with 15 bases identical to TRBD2. V shed 4 bases, J shed 7 bases, and the junction held 5 bases outside the gene matches. CDR1 is LNHDA and CDR2 is SQIVND in the germline V gene (reference sequence). The CDR3 is 16 amino acids. CDR3 sequence reads: CASSKSGTSGRNEQFF. For the CDR3, the DNA is TGTGCCAGTAGTAAGTCCGGGACTAGCGGGAGGAATGAGCAGTTCTTC. The full variable domain, its missing parts supplied by reference TRBV19 and TRBJ2-1, is DGGITQSPKYLFRKEGQNVTLSCEQNLNHDAMYWYRQDPGQGLRLIYYSQIVNDFQKGDIAEGYSVSREKKESFPLTVTSAQKNPTAFYLCASSKSGTSGRNEQFFGPGTRLTVL.

The chain is built from TRBV11-2 and TRBJ1-2, with D hard to call. Trimming stripped 5 bases from V and 3 bases from J, with 19 bases between. Germline V gene data show CDR1 as SGHAT and CDR2 as FQNNGV. The CDR3 has 16 residues. The chain's CDR3 is CASSIHPAWRDYGYTF. DNA of the CDR3: TGTGCCAGCAGCATACATCCTGCTTGGAGGGACTATGGCTACACCTTC. The full variable domain, rest sourced from reference TRBV11-2 and TRBJ1-2, is EAGVAQSPRYKIIEKRQSVAFWCNPISGHATLYWYQQILGQGPKLLIQFQNNGVVDDSQLPKDRFSAERLKGVDSTLKIQPAKLEDSAVYLCASSIHPAWRDYGYTFGSGTRLTVV.

This chain links TRBV6-6 with TRBJ1-2, with D perhaps matching TRBD1 (6 bases). Germline CDR1 is MNHNY and CDR2 is SVGAGI (reference sequence). The V gene lost 5 bases and the J gene lost 4 bases, with 17 bases spanning the gap. This CDR3 spans 15 amino acids. The CDR3 DNA sequence: TGTGCCAGCAGTACCCCATCACAGGGCGGCTATGGCTACACCTTC. Its translation is CASSTPSQGGYGYTF.

The rearrangement joins TRBV28 to TRBJ1-2; 10 bases are shared with TRBD1. Germline values: CDR1 MDHEN, CDR2 SYDVKM. The V and J ends lost 4 bases and 8 bases, in that order; junction bases with no gene match: 7. The CDR3 runs to 14 residues. The CDR3 DNA sequence: TGTGCCAGCAGTTCTTCCGGGACAGGGGCCGGCTACACCTTC. Translating gives CASSSSGTGAGYTF.

The genes are TRBV6-5 and TRBJ2-7, with D possibly matching TRBD2 (6 bases). The CDR3 sequence is 14 residues long. Germline CDR1 is MNHEY and CDR2 is SVGAGI. Trimming shortened V by 7 bases and J by 0 bases, and 13 bases separated the two germline ends. CDR3 DNA sequence: TGTGCCAGCACCCCGGTGGGGGGCTCCTACGAGCAGTACTTC. It yields the protein CASTPVGGSYEQYF.

The chain uses TRBV7-7 and TRBJ2-1; 12 nucleotides agree with TRBD2. Germline lookup yields CDR1 SSHAT and CDR2 FNYEAQ (reference sequence). The CDR3 covers 17 residues. V was pared by 1 base and J by 6 bases, with 7 bases of the junction left unmatched. In nucleotides, the CDR3 is TGTGCCAGCAGCTTAGGTACTAGCGGGAGGTCCGGCAATGAGCAGTTCTTC. Encoded protein: CASSLGTSGRSGNEQFF.

In this sample, this clone turned up once. The chain uses TRBV6-5 and TRBJ2-7, with 9 bases matching TRBD1. The germline V gene encodes CDR1 MNHEY and CDR2 SVGAGI. The CDR3 has 14 amino acids. V dropped 2 bases and J dropped 4; count of bases not matched to a gene: 3. CDR3 residues: CASSYRQGGYEQYF. The CDR3 nucleotides read TGTGCCAGCAGTTACCGACAGGGGGGTTACGAGCAGTACTTC.

The chain links TRBV29-1 to TRBJ2-3; 7 bases are a match to TRBD2. Germline CDR1 SQVTM, CDR2 ANQGSEA. With V trimmed by 3 bases and J by 0 bases, 3 bases remained unmatched. CDR3 length equals 14 residues. CDR3: CSVDRDYSTDTQYF. CDR3 sequence (DNA): TGCAGCGTTGACCGGGACTATAGCACAGATACGCAGTATTTT.

The chain has TRBV11-1 and TRBJ1-1; tentative D call: TRBD1 (5 bases). Looked up from germline, CDR1 is SGHAT and CDR2 is FQDESV (reference sequence). Trimming took off 0 bases at V and 1 base at J, with 12 bases between the two ends. This CDR3 comprises 16 residues. CDR3 amino acids: CASSLARRQRNTEAFF. The DNA for the CDR3 is TGTGCCAGCAGCTTAGCGCGCCGACAGAGGAACACTGAAGCTTTCTTT.

The chain employs TRBV19 and TRBJ2-7; a weak D match, TRBD1 (6 bases). V lost 6 bases, J lost 1 base, and 16 bases lay in between. The CDR3 length is 15 residues. In germline, CDR1 is LNHDA, CDR2 SQIVND (reference sequence). The CDR3 DNA reads TGTGCCAGTAGCCGATCCCCAGGGGCGTCCTACGAGCAGTACTTC. Protein product: CASSRSPGASYEQYF. The full variable domain, with the rest looked up from reference TRBV19 and TRBJ2-7, is DGGITQSPKYLFRKEGQNVTLSCEQNLNHDAMYWYRQDPGQGLRLIYYSQIVNDFQKGDIAEGYSVSREKKESFPLTVTSAQKNPTAFYLCASSRSPGASYEQYFGPGTRLTVT.

The gene calls are TRBV5-4 and TRBJ1-1; D uncertain. Germline CDR1 SGHNT, CDR2 YYREEE (reference sequence). The germline V and J ends were trimmed by 4 bases and 3 bases, with 16 bases remaining between them. This CDR3 has 15 residues. In DNA, the CDR3 is TGTGCCAGCAGCCGTCACGCAGGAGGAGACACTGAAGCTTTCTTT. Residues: CASSRHAGGDTEAFF.

The gene calls are TRBV4-2 and TRBJ2-3; 8 nucleotides agree with TRBD2. The CDR3 totals 14 residues. Germline values: CDR1 LGHNA, CDR2 YNFKEQ. V shed 4 bases, J shed 2 bases, and the junction held 2 bases outside the gene matches. CDR3 DNA: TGTGCCAGCAGCCTCGGACTAGCCACAGATACGCAGTATTTT. Amino acids: CASSLGLATDTQYF.

The chain uses TRBV5-6 and TRBJ1-1; TRBD1 might be the D (5 bases). The ends were cut back, 7 bases at V and 0 bases at J, with 16 bases in the middle. Germline assignment: CDR1 SGHDT and CDR2 YYEEEE. The CDR3 length is 15 residues. DNA of the CDR3: TGTGCCAGCCGGTCCGTGGGGGGGATGAACACTGAAGCTTTCTTT. Translated, it gives CASRSVGGMNTEAFF.

The chain joins TRBV7-8 to TRBJ1-1, with 9 bases that match TRBD1. The CDR3 totals 15 residues. V dropped 4 bases and J dropped 7; count of bases not matched to a gene: 10. Germline CDR1 SGHVS, CDR2 FQNEAQ. CDR3 amino acids: CASSSRDRENGEAFF. The DNA for the CDR3 is TGTGCCAGCAGCTCAAGGGACAGGGAGAATGGTGAAGCTTTCTTT.

This clone was detected a few times. V and J are TRBV9 and TRBJ2-7; 12 bases are a match to TRBD2. With V trimmed by 4 bases and J by 7 bases, 3 bases remained unmatched. The CDR3 is 13 residues long. The V gene's germline CDR1 is SGDLS and CDR2 YYNGEE. CDR3 region: CASSFGTSGEQYF. For the CDR3, the DNA is TGTGCCAGCAGCTTTGGGACTAGCGGGGAGCAGTACTTC.

The chain has TRBV15 and TRBJ1-3; D ambiguous. V was pared by 7 bases and J by 7 bases, with 11 bases between. Germline CDR1 and CDR2: LNHNV and YYDKDF (reference sequence). The CDR3 sequence is 12 residues long. The DNA for the CDR3 is TGTGCCACCAAAGACACGGGGAACACCATATATTTT. This encodes CATKDTGNTIYF.

The chain employs TRBV5-6 and TRBJ2-7; TRBD2 is a possible D gene (5 bases). The CDR3 spans 12 residues. Trimming cost V 3 bases and J 6 bases, with 10 bases left between them. The V gene's germline CDR1 is SGHDT and CDR2 YYEEEE. The CDR3 reads CASSSPAGEQYF. CDR3 nucleotide sequence: TGTGCCAGCAGCTCCCCGGCGGGCGAGCAGTACTTC.

This clone was detected only once. The rearrangement joins TRBV19 to TRBJ1-5; D is possibly TRBD1 (5 bases). The germline V and J ends were trimmed by 7 bases and 2 bases, with 21 bases remaining between them. The germline CDR1 and CDR2 sequences are LNHDA and SQIVND (reference sequence). The CDR3 runs to 17 residues. CDR3: CASTDGHAWGGNQPQHF. In nucleotides, the CDR3 is TGTGCCAGTACCGATGGACACGCATGGGGGGGCAATCAGCCCCAGCATTTT.

DNA of the CDR3: TGTGCCAGCAGCAGGGGTGACTACGAGCAGTACTTC. Residues: CASSRGDYEQYF. V gene TRBV5-6 combines with J gene TRBJ2-7; tentatively, D is TRBD1 (5 bases). The V and J ends lost 4 bases and 3 bases respectively, with 8 bases between them. Per germline, CDR1 SGHDT and CDR2 YYEEEE. The CDR3 totals 12 residues.

This clone has just a few counts. A junction boundary mismatches the germline segment, possibly from a read error. This specimen includes other DNA sequences encoding the same CDR3. In DNA form, the CDR3 reads TGTGCCAGCAGCTTAATCGCAGGCGGGAATTCCCCCCTCCACTTT. This sequence encodes CASSLIAGGNSPLHF. This chain uses TRBV7-9 with TRBJ1-6; D is unclear. The CDR3 runs 15 residues. Germline V gene data show CDR1 as SEHNR and CDR2 as FQNEAQ (reference sequence).

This clone was seen a single time. The V gene is TRBV10-3, the J gene TRBJ2-2; TRBD1 aligns across 8 bases. Looked up from germline, CDR1 is ENHRY and CDR2 is SYGVKD. V gave up 8 bases and J gave up 1 base; unmatched junction bases: 3. CDR3 length: 14 residues. CDR3 in DNA: TGTGCCATCGGCGGGACAGGGAACACCGGGGAGCTGTTTTTT. This codes for CAIGGTGNTGELFF.

V usage is TRBV30 and J usage is TRBJ1-3, with 7 bases aligning to TRBD1. Trimming took 4 bases from V and 4 from J; bases not matched to a gene: 7. Germline V gives CDR1 GTSNPN, CDR2 SVGIG (reference sequence). The CDR3 covers 14 residues. Written as DNA, the CDR3 is TGTGCCTGGACGACAGGGCTATGGGGAAACACCATATATTTT. Protein: CAWTTGLWGNTIYF.

The chain combines TRBV11-2 with TRBJ1-3; D gene unclear. Germline V CDR1 and CDR2: SGHAT, FQNNGV. This CDR3 contains 13 residues. Trimming took off 7 bases at V and 3 bases at J, with 10 bases between the two ends. The chain's CDR3 is CASTGGSGNTIYF. CDR3 DNA sequence: TGTGCCAGCACGGGTGGTAGTGGAAACACCATATATTTT.